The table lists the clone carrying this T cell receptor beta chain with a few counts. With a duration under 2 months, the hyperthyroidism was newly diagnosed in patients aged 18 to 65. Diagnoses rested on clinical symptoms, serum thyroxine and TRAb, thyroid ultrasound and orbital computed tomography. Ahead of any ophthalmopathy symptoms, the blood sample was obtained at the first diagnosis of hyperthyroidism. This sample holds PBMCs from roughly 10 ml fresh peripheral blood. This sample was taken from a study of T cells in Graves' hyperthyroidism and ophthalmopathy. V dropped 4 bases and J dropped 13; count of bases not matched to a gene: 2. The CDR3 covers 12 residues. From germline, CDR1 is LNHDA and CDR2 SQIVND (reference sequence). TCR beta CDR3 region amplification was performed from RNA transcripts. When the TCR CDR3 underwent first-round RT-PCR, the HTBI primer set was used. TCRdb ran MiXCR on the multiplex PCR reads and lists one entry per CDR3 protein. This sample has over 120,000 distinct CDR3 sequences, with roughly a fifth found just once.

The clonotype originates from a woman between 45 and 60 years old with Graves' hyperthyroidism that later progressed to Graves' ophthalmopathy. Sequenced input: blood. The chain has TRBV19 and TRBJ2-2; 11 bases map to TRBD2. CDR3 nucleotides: TGTGCCAGTAGTACGACTAGCGGGATGCTGTTTTTT. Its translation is CASSTTSGMLFF.